The next 5 T cell receptor beta chains were all read from a single sample in a study of T cells in Graves' hyperthyroidism and ophthalmopathy. Amplified TCR beta CDR3 regions came from RNA transcripts. RT-PCR in the first round (using the HTBI primer set) targeted the TCR CDR3. TCRdb reanalysed the multiplex PCR reads using MiXCR and keeps one entry per CDR3 protein. The table records 150,000 to 200,000 distinct CDR3 sequences, about a sixth of them present only once. Sequencing was carried out using blood. Receptor source: a woman in her fifties or sixties with Graves' hyperthyroidism.

This clonotype was counted at least ten times. This chain links TRBV5-5 with TRBJ1-2, with TRBD1 matching over 9 bases. The CDR3 consists of 14 residues. J lost 3 bases, V lost 3 bases, and 3 bases had no gene match. The germline CDR1 and CDR2 sequences are SGHKS and YYEKEE (reference sequence). The chain's CDR3 is CASSWTGDDYGYTF. The CDR3 DNA reads as TGTGCCAGCAGCTGGACAGGGGACGACTATGGCTACACCTTC.

This clonotype has at least ten counts. The rearrangement links TRBV20-1 to TRBJ2-1; 9 bases fit TRBD2. CDR3 length: 17 amino acids. The junction had 18 bases not matched to a gene; V was cut back by 5 bases and J by 7 bases. The germline gives CDR1 DFQATT, CDR2 SNEGSKA (reference sequence). CDR3 residues: CSARKMGRGGMENEQFF. The CDR3 DNA is TGCAGTGCTCGCAAGATGGGGCGGGGGGGCATGGAGAATGAGCAGTTCTTC.

The chain links TRBV20-1 to TRBJ2-5; D call uncertain. Germline assignment: CDR1 DFQATT and CDR2 SNEGSKA (reference sequence). Trimming cost V 2 bases and J 3 bases, with 10 bases left between them. This CDR3 comprises 13 residues. The CDR3 coding sequence is TGCAGTGCTAGAAAAGCCCTAGAAGAGACCCAGTACTTC. Its protein product is CSARKALEETQYF.

This clonotype was detected only a few times. The chain has TRBV4-1 and TRBJ2-7; the D is unclear. V dropped 0 bases and J dropped 7 bases, with 16 bases sitting between them. Per germline, CDR1 MGHRA and CDR2 YSYEKL. The CDR3 sequence is 15 residues long. The CDR3 DNA follows: TGCGCCAGCAGCCAAGACCACTCTGAGGCGCGGGAGCAGTACTTC. As protein: CASSQDHSEAREQYF.

This clonotype has a count of ten or more. This rearrangement joins TRBV12-3 or TRBV12-4 to TRBJ1-6; perhaps TRBD1 as D (6 bases). This CDR3 comprises 15 residues. V was shortened by 5 bases and J by 5 bases, with 13 bases between the two germline ends. CDR3 amino acids: CASSPTGRNNSPLHF. The CDR3 coding sequence is TGTGCCAGCAGTCCGACAGGTCGCAATAATTCACCCCTCCACTTT.